The clone carrying this T cell receptor (beta chain) was detected a few times. Its antigen remains unknown. RNA transcripts gave rise to amplified TCR beta CDR3 regions. The TCR CDR3 was amplified in a first-round RT-PCR using the HTBI primer set. One entry per CDR3 protein, called by TCRdb with MiXCR from the multiplex PCR reads. The sample consists of 600,000 to 700,000 distinct CDR3 sequences, just under 45% of them appearing once. Orbital computed tomography, thyroid ultrasound, serum thyroxine and TRAb, and clinical symptoms together informed the diagnoses. This entry is derived from a study of T cells in Graves' hyperthyroidism and ophthalmopathy. Study findings and constraints: Ophthalmopathy cases were set apart from stable hyperthyroidism by a 13 V-J model. The blood repertoire included most of the expanded thyroid clonotypes above 0.001.

J gave up 8 bases and V 4 bases, and 13 bases lay outside the gene matches. In germline, CDR1 is SGHDN, CDR2 FVKESK. The CDR3 totals 16 residues. The chain carries TRBV14 and TRBJ1-2, with 10 bases matching TRBD1. The sequenced sample was peripheral blood or thyroid tissue (not recorded which). The receptor comes from an adult man with Graves' disease, either hyperthyroidism or ophthalmopathy (not recorded which). Here the CDR3 reads CASSPIPPGTGVGYTF. The CDR3 DNA sequence: TGTGCCAGCAGCCCTATCCCACCCGGGACAGGGGTAGGCTACACCTTC.